The 9 T cell receptor beta chains reported below all come from one sample, sequenced in a study of patients and donors after allogeneic stem cell transplantation. TCRdb reprocessed the RT-PCR reads via MiXCR and lists one record per CDR3 protein. This table has 900,000 to 1,000,000 distinct CDR3 sequences, roughly 18% appearing once. Sequenced material: blood, either unsorted or a sorted T cell fraction (not recorded which). Receptor source: a human donor who was either an allogeneic HSCT recipient or a stem cell or donor lymphocyte infusion donor (not recorded which). It is not recorded whose cells these are; they may come from a transplant donor.

V is TRBV2 and J is TRBJ2-2; D gene uncertain. The germline V gene encodes CDR1 SNHLY and CDR2 FYNNEI. The V gene lost 7 bases and the J gene lost 8 bases, with 8 bases spanning the gap. The CDR3 contains 11 residues. The CDR3 DNA reads TGTGCCAGCACGAGAAGGGGGGAGCTGTTTTTT. Translation: CASTRRGELFF.

This clonotype was recorded a few times. V is TRBV25-1 and J is TRBJ2-5, with D tentatively TRBD1 (6 bases). The CDR3 extends over 14 amino acids. The germline gives CDR1 MGHDK, CDR2 SYGVNS. Trimming stripped 6 bases from V and 4 bases from J, with 15 bases between. CDR3 protein: CASRERGIPETQYF. CDR3 coding DNA: TGTGCCAGCAGGGAAAGGGGGATTCCAGAGACCCAGTACTTC.

This clonotype was seen a few times. The chain carries TRBV29-1 and TRBJ1-5, with 8 bases matching TRBD1. Germline-derived CDR1 and CDR2 are SQVTM and ANQGSEA. The CDR3 runs to 16 residues. Unmatched junction bases numbered 11, after V lost 0 bases and J lost 7 bases. The CDR3 spells CSVEDRRQGIYQPQHF. In DNA, the CDR3 is TGCAGCGTTGAAGATCGACGACAGGGGATATACCAGCCCCAGCATTTT.

V usage is TRBV7-8 and J usage is TRBJ2-2; TRBD2 agrees at 13 bases. The CDR3 is 16 amino acids. The V and J ends lost 1 base and 7 bases, in that order; junction bases with no gene match: 3. Germline values: CDR1 SGHVS, CDR2 FQNEAQ. The CDR3, as DNA: TGTGCCAGCAGCTTAGGACTAGCGGGAGGTCACGGGGAGCTGTTTTTT. It encodes CASSLGLAGGHGELFF.

This clonotype showed up just a few times. The V call is TRBV3-1, the J call TRBJ2-5, with D uncertain. Trimming left V 1 base short and J 4 bases short, with 16 bases between. This CDR3 comprises 16 residues. Germline CDR1 reads LGHDT; CDR2 reads YNNKEL (reference sequence). This chain's CDR3 is CASSQVLDGVRETQYF. The CDR3 bases are TGTGCCAGCAGCCAAGTTTTAGATGGGGTACGAGAGACCCAGTACTTC.

This clonotype was found a few times. V is TRBV15 and J is TRBJ2-7; maybe TRBD2 (6 bases). CDR1 is LNHNV, CDR2 YYDKDF, per germline (reference sequence). Trimming removed 6 bases at V and 2 bases at J, with 14 bases between. This CDR3 has 14 amino acids. The CDR3 region is CATSGSGLTYEQYF. DNA for the CDR3: TGTGCCACCAGTGGCAGCGGGCTTACCTACGAGCAGTACTTC.

This clonotype was counted between two and nine times. V gene TRBV6-1 combines with J gene TRBJ2-7; TRBD2 is a possible D gene (7 bases). V lost 6 bases and J 2 bases, leaving 20 bases between the germline ends. CDR3 size: 16 residues. Germline assignment: CDR1 MNHNS and CDR2 SASEGT. The CDR3 DNA reads TGTGCCAGCAGGAGCCTGCGAGGCGGGGGCGCCTACGAGCAGTACTTC. Protein sequence: CASRSLRGGGAYEQYF.

This clonotype has just a few counts. This rearrangement joins TRBV12-3 or TRBV12-4 to TRBJ2-5; D unclear. The V end lost 6 bases, the J end lost 3 bases, and 23 bases lay between the germline ends. The CDR3 has 17 amino acids. CDR3 DNA: TGTGCCAGCAGGAACTCGGACCGGATCAACTATAAAGAGACCCAGTACTTC. This translates into CASRNSDRINYKETQYF.

In this sample, this clonotype turned up a few times. The chain uses TRBV4-2 and TRBJ2-3, with 7 bases fitting TRBD1. J gave up 5 bases and V 3 bases, and 8 bases lay outside the gene matches. CDR3 length: 15 residues. Germline V CDR1 and CDR2: LGHNA, YNFKEQ. DNA for the CDR3: TGTGCCAGCAGCCAGGCGGACAGGCAGGGAGATACGCAGTATTTT. Encoded protein: CASSQADRQGDTQYF.